What follows are 23 T cell receptor beta chains derived from one specimen sequenced in a study of CD8 T cells in ankylosing spondylitis. Study conclusions and caveats: Ankylosing spondylitis blood seemed to carry a telltale TCR beta motif made of under ten highly homologous variants.

Their target antigens are unknown. MiXCR, run by TCRdb on the 5' RACE reads, gives a single entry per CDR3 protein. The sample holds fewer than 550,000 distinct CDR3 sequences, less than 6% seen once. Sample: blood, either unsorted or a sorted T cell fraction (not recorded which). Receptor source: a male donor with ankylosing spondylitis.

This clonotype has at least ten counts. The rearrangement uses TRBV5-1 and TRBJ1-6; D is perhaps TRBD1 (5 bases). CDR1 and CDR2 from the germline V gene are SGHRS and YFSETQ. This CDR3 is built from 16 residues. Trimming stripped 4 bases from V and 5 bases from J, with 16 bases between. CDR3 bases: TGCGCCAGCAGCCGGGGACTCGCAGGCGATAATTCACCCCTCCACTTT. It is translated as CASSRGLAGDNSPLHF.

This clonotype showed up many times. This chain joins TRBV29-1 and TRBJ2-2; 11 bases align to TRBD1. V was clipped by 7 bases and J by 4 bases; unmatched bases: 11. Germline V lookup: CDR1 SQVTM, CDR2 ANQGSEA. This CDR3 spans 16 amino acids. The CDR3 reads CSGVPGQGVLTGELFF. DNA of the CDR3: TGCAGCGGAGTCCCGGGACAGGGGGTGCTCACCGGGGAGCTGTTTTTT.

In this sample, this clonotype turned up many times. The chain links TRBV20-1 to TRBJ1-1; D is ambiguous. The CDR3 length is 15 residues. The ends were cut back, 0 bases at V and 1 base at J, with 12 bases in the middle. The germline gives CDR1 DFQATT, CDR2 SNEGSKA (reference sequence). The CDR3 spells CSARDQRVSNTEAFF. DNA of the CDR3: TGCAGTGCTAGAGATCAAAGGGTATCGAACACTGAAGCTTTCTTT.

The gene calls are TRBV29-1 and TRBJ2-7; 11 nucleotides align to TRBD2. V was clipped by 1 base and J by 3 bases; unmatched bases: 11. CDR1 and CDR2 (germline): SQVTM, ANQGSEA. This CDR3 region has 17 residues. The CDR3 protein is CSVEGFIGTSGFYEQYF. The CDR3 DNA reads TGCAGCGTTGAAGGTTTTATAGGGACTAGCGGATTCTACGAGCAGTACTTC.

This clonotype was seen at least ten times. This chain connects TRBV7-2 to TRBJ2-3, with D uncertain. V was pared by 5 bases and J by 4 bases, with 19 bases between. CDR3 length: 16 amino acids. Germline V gene data show CDR1 as SGHTA and CDR2 as FQGNSA. CDR3 DNA: TGTGCCAGCAGCACGGGCCTTCTCTTGGGCCCAGATACGCAGTATTTT. Amino acid sequence: CASSTGLLLGPDTQYF.

There are many counts of this clonotype. The chain couples TRBV15 to TRBJ1-2; TRBD1 might be the D (5 bases). Trimming left V 5 bases short and J 9 bases short, with 13 bases between. CDR1 is LNHNV, CDR2 YYDKDF, per germline (reference sequence). The CDR3 runs to 12 residues. CDR3 bases: TGTGCCACCAGCGAGGGTTGGGGGAGCTACACCTTC. Its protein product is CATSEGWGSYTF.

In regard to this clonotype: This could be a read error, since a much larger clone is one nucleotide away. The chain combines TRBV7-2 with TRBJ2-3; D not certain. V dropped 5 bases and J dropped 3 bases, with 9 bases sitting between them. This CDR3 contains 13 residues. Germline CDR1 and CDR2: SGHTA and FQGNSA. CDR3 in DNA: TGTGCCAGCAGCCCACCGGAGACAGATACGCAGTATTTT. Encoded protein: CASSPPETDTQYF.

At least ten counts were recorded for this clonotype. CDR3 DNA sequence: TGCAGTGCTAGAGATCCGGGACAGGGCACAGATACGCAGTATTTT. Translating gives CSARDPGQGTDTQYF. The V gene is TRBV20-1, the J gene TRBJ2-3; 8 bases agree with TRBD1. The trim removed 0 bases at V and 1 base at J, leaving 3 bases unmatched. Germline-derived CDR1 and CDR2 are DFQATT and SNEGSKA (reference sequence). The CDR3 sequence is 15 residues long.

This clonotype was detected ten times or more. The chain recombines TRBV6-4 with TRBJ1-3; D call uncertain. V lost 3 bases and J lost 0, with 9 bases in between. The CDR3 runs 15 residues. Germline V gene lookup returns CDR1 MRHNA and CDR2 SNTAGT. The CDR3 DNA reads TGTGCCAGCAGTGAATCGAGTAGCTCTGGAAACACCATATATTTT. Translation gives CASSESSSSGNTIYF.

This clonotype was seen repeatedly, ten times or more. The chain is built from TRBV12-3 or TRBV12-4 and TRBJ2-1; D possibly uses TRBD1 or TRBD2 (5 bases each). V lost 6 bases, J lost 14 bases, and 26 bases lay in between. The CDR3 length is 15 residues. CDR3 in DNA: TGTGCCAGCAGGAAACGGGACCAGCGTCAACCGGAGAAGTTCTTC. It specifies CASRKRDQRQPEKFF.

This clonotype was picked up many times. The J gene is TRBJ2-5, the V gene TRBV20-1; the match to TRBD1 covers 8 bases. The CDR3 is 11 amino acids. J lost 5 bases, V lost 8 bases, and 4 bases had no gene match. Germline lookup yields CDR1 DFQATT and CDR2 SNEGSKA (reference sequence). CDR3 bases: TGCAGTACGAACAGGGGGGAGACCCAGTACTTC. The encoded protein is CSTNRGETQYF.

This clonotype was recorded a few times. CDR3 region: CSVEEGATVRGETQYF. In DNA form, the CDR3 reads TGCAGCGTTGAAGAAGGAGCGACGGTCCGGGGGGAGACCCAGTACTTC. The chain has TRBV29-1 and TRBJ2-5, with D maybe TRBD2 (6 bases). V was trimmed by 0 bases and J by 5 bases, leaving 19 bases between them. Per the germline V gene, CDR1 is SQVTM and CDR2 is ANQGSEA. This CDR3 region has 16 residues.

This chain uses TRBV4-2 with TRBJ2-2; D might be TRBD1 (6 bases). Looked up from germline, CDR1 is LGHNA and CDR2 is YNFKEQ. There are 15 residues in the CDR3. With 4 bases removed from V and 7 bases from J, the gap between germline ends came to 16 bases. The CDR3 here is CASSPGQLGHGELFF. CDR3 DNA: TGTGCCAGCAGCCCTGGACAGCTCGGGCACGGGGAGCTGTTTTTT.

In its sample, this clonotype was seen many times. This sequence joins TRBV10-3 and TRBJ2-2, with 9 bases lining up with TRBD2. Trimming cost V 11 bases and J 2 bases; bases outside gene matches: 9. The germline CDR1 and CDR2 sequences are ENHRY and SYGVKD. This CDR3 spans 15 amino acids. Written as DNA, the CDR3 is TGTGCCGCATTTAGCGGGAGTCACAACACCGGGGAGCTGTTTTTT. The encoded protein is CAAFSGSHNTGELFF.

This clonotype was observed many times. The J gene is TRBJ2-5, the V gene TRBV11-2; D gene unclear. Trimming shortened V by 1 base and J by 4 bases, and 13 bases separated the two germline ends. CDR1 and CDR2 from the germline V gene are SGHAT and FQNNGV. The length of the CDR3 is 15 residues. The CDR3 DNA reads TGTGCCAGCAGCTTAGGTTCTTGGCTCGCAGAGACCCAGTACTTC. It encodes CASSLGSWLAETQYF. Together with reference TRBV11-2 and TRBJ2-5, the CDR3 gives the full variable domain: EAGVAQSPRYKIIEKRQSVAFWCNPISGHATLYWYQQILGQGPKLLIQFQNNGVVDDSQLPKDRFSAERLKGVDSTLKIQPAKLEDSAVYLCASSLGSWLAETQYFGPGTRLLVL.

The rearrangement joins TRBV20-1 to TRBJ2-3; D not resolved. This CDR3 is 13 amino acids long. V was pared by 0 bases and J by 4 bases, with 8 bases between. Germline V gene data show CDR1 as DFQATT and CDR2 as SNEGSKA (reference sequence). The CDR3 DNA follows: TGCAGTGCTAGAGATCCGGCGCCAGATACGCAGTATTTT. Translation gives CSARDPAPDTQYF.

This clonotype was recorded at least ten times. The genes are TRBV20-1 and TRBJ2-1, with 11 bases aligning to TRBD2. Germline CDR1 and CDR2: DFQATT and SNEGSKA (reference sequence). J gave up 3 bases and V 3 bases, and 1 base lay outside the gene matches. The CDR3 is 14 residues long. The CDR3 coding sequence is TGCAGTGCTAGTCTAGCGGGAGGCTACAATGAGCAGTTCTTC. Translation: CSASLAGGYNEQFF.

This clonotype was recorded many times. The CDR3 nucleotides read TGCGCCAGCAGCTCTCGGACTTTCTCCTACGAGCAGTACTTC. Its protein product is CASSSRTFSYEQYF. The rearrangement uses TRBV5-1 and TRBJ2-7; a possible D gene is TRBD2 (5 bases). V lost 3 bases to trimming and J lost 0 bases, with 10 bases between them. The CDR3 covers 14 residues. The germline gives CDR1 SGHRS, CDR2 YFSETQ. Complete variable domain (other parts from reference TRBV5-1 and TRBJ2-7): KAGVTQTPRYLIKTRGQQVTLSCSPISGHRSVSWYQQTPGQGLQFLFEYFSETQRNKGNFPGRFSGRQFSNSRSEMNVSTLELGDSALYLCASSSRTFSYEQYFGPGTRLTVT.

This clonotype was counted many times. The chain couples TRBV5-4 to TRBJ2-7; TRBD1 matches at 8 bases. Germline-derived CDR1 and CDR2 are SGHNT and YYREEE (reference sequence). There are 13 residues in the CDR3. The ends lost 3 bases at V and 3 bases at J; junction bases unmatched: 2. The CDR3 bases are TGTGCCAGCAGCTCTACAGGGGGCTACGAGCAGTACTTC. This codes for CASSSTGGYEQYF.

This clonotype was counted a few times. J is TRBJ1-6 and V is TRBV4-1; D gene ambiguous. The V gene's germline CDR1 is MGHRA and CDR2 YSYEKL. V lost 2 bases to trimming and J lost 9 bases, with 8 bases between them. The CDR3 has 13 amino acids. CDR3 coding DNA: TGCGCCAGCAGCCAATCTCCCGCTTCACCCCTCCACTTT. It codes for CASSQSPASPLHF.

The sample holds many counts of this clonotype. The V call is TRBV6-5, the J call TRBJ1-2, with a weak D call TRBD1 (6 bases). V was cut by 2 bases and J by 7 bases, with 17 bases left in between. Germline assignment: CDR1 MNHEY and CDR2 SVGAGI. The CDR3 length is 15 residues. The CDR3 DNA sequence: TGTGCCAGCAGTTACAGGCAGGGGTGGAAAAGTGGCTACACCTTC. Encoded protein: CASSYRQGWKSGYTF.

The table lists this clonotype with many counts. The chain is built from TRBV7-9 and TRBJ1-1; D unresolved. The length of the CDR3 is 13 residues. V was trimmed by 1 base and J by 5 bases, leaving 8 bases between them. Germline CDR1 is SEHNR and CDR2 is FQNEAQ (reference sequence). DNA for the CDR3: TGTGCCAGCAGCTTAGAGGCGTTAACTGAAGCTTTCTTT. Amino acids: CASSLEALTEAFF.

The chain has TRBV20-1 and TRBJ2-7; 13 nucleotides agree with TRBD2. Germline V gives CDR1 DFQATT, CDR2 SNEGSKA (reference sequence). Trimming removed 7 bases from V and 6 bases from J; junction bases left unmatched: 3. This CDR3 comprises 12 residues. Here the CDR3 reads CSVGTSGIEQYF. CDR3 nucleotide sequence: TGCAGTGTTGGGACTAGCGGGATCGAGCAGTACTTC.